This T cell receptor (beta chain) was captured in a study of graft-versus-host responses after intestinal transplantation. This clone was detected only a few times. Assay: immunoSEQ multiplex PCR; the TCRdb copy retains only in-frame clones and omits some. The sample lists under 20,000 clones; around a third were seen once. The CDR3 has 12 amino acids. Germline values: CDR1 SNHLY, CDR2 FYNNEI. The V end lost 5 bases, the J end lost 0 bases, and 4 bases lay between the germline ends. This clonotype originated in a human patient who received an intestinal transplant. Sequenced material: alloreactive CD4+ T cells from a mixed lymphocyte reaction culture, taken before intestinal transplant. Subset indicated: CFSE-low proliferating T cells sorted from roughly six-day pre-transplant mixed lymphocyte reaction (GvH or HvG direction). The V and J genes are TRBV2 and TRBJ2-5; D remains ambiguous. CDR3 sequence reads: CASSKNQETQYF. The CDR3 DNA reads as TGTGCCAGCAGTAAAAACCAAGAGACCCAGTACTTC.